The entry below describes one T cell receptor (beta chain). Its antigen is as yet unknown. The protocol was immunoSEQ multiplex PCR, while the TCRdb copy is restricted to in-frame clones and leaves out a portion. The sample has tens of thousands of clones; about 88% are singletons. The data derive from a study of OX40 agonist ivuxolimab in advanced cancers. General study results and limits: Among T cells, CD8+ cells averaged more expanded clones than CD4+ cells.

Germline V gene sequence: CDR1 SGHAT, CDR2 FQNNGV. CDR3 length: 14 residues. Trimming took off 6 bases at V and 7 bases at J, with 18 bases between the two ends. V and J are TRBV11-2 and TRBJ1-2; D ambiguous. The receptor was isolated from an adult with an advanced solid tumor such as melanoma, head and neck, liver or kidney cancer. Material: CD4+ or CD8+ T cells sorted from blood, obtained in a trial of the OX40 agonist ivuxolimab. The CDR3 sequence is CASRPLEGLRGYTF. CDR3 coding DNA: TGTGCCAGCAGACCGTTAGAGGGTTTGCGTGGCTACACCTTC.